Listed here are 3 T cell receptor beta chains from one sample, sequenced in a study of blood T cell repertoires in COVID-19. Sequencing was performed with immunoSEQ multiplex PCR; in TCRdb, only in-frame clones are kept and a portion is missing. In the table there are more than 150,000 clones, around 84% of which are singletons. Source material: peripheral blood. All receptors come from a man aged 25-45 years with active or convalescent COVID-19.

The gene calls are TRBV6-2 or TRBV6-3 and TRBJ1-5, with 8 bases aligning to TRBD1. Germline CDR1 reads MNHEY; CDR2 reads SVGEGT. CDR3 length: 15 amino acids. V shed 4 bases and J 2 bases; nucleotides not matched to a gene: 4. The CDR3 region is CASSFRGQGNQPQHF. Written as DNA, the CDR3 is TGTGCCAGCAGTTTTCGGGGACAGGGCAATCAGCCCCAGCATTTT.

This clone was observed a handful of times. The genes are TRBV2 and TRBJ1-1; no firm D call. The V gene lost 6 bases and the J gene lost 4 bases, with 18 bases spanning the gap. The CDR3 sequence is 15 residues long. Germline CDR1 and CDR2: SNHLY and FYNNEI. CDR3 amino acids: CASSDYSRGSTEAFF. Here the CDR3 DNA reads TGTGCCAGCAGCGACTATTCCCGAGGAAGCACTGAAGCTTTCTTT. Together with reference TRBV2 and TRBJ1-1, the CDR3 gives the full variable domain: EPEVTQTPSHQVTQMGQEVILRCVPISNHLYFYWYRQILGQKVEFLVSFYNNEISEKSEIFDDQFSVERPDGSNFTLKIRSTKLEDSAMYFCASSDYSRGSTEAFFGQGTRLTVV.

This clone was detected a few times. This chain joins TRBV7-8 and TRBJ1-4, with D perhaps matching TRBD1 (5 bases). In germline, CDR1 is SGHVS, CDR2 FQNEAQ. The V end lost 1 base, the J end lost 8 bases, and 11 bases lay between the germline ends. The length of the CDR3 is 14 residues. CDR3 coding DNA: TGTGCCAGCAGCTTAGGGGGGGTAGGGGAAAAACTGTTTTTT. Amino acids: CASSLGGVGEKLFF.